This T cell receptor (beta chain) was observed in a study of cytomegalovirus exposure and HLA in healthy donors. Study-wide points: TRBV6-2, TRBV6-3 and some other V segments were excluded as indistinguishable. In a later analysis, an Asian-associated ancestry cluster reportedly showed fewer N-insertions than the roughly 650-donor mean. The authors enumerated 150 to 200 TCR beta chains as linked to cytomegalovirus.

The junction had 12 bases not matched to a gene; V was cut back by 5 bases and J by 6 bases. The CDR3 loop spans 16 amino acids. The germline gives CDR1 KGHSH, CDR2 LQKENI. Worth noting for this clone: The antigen remains unidentified.

Unrecorded immune exposures were likely, despite nominal health at sampling. PCR employed 60 Vbeta and 13 Jbeta primers. The protocol was immunoSEQ multiplex PCR, while the TCRdb copy is restricted to in-frame clones and leaves out a portion. The table lists approximately 200,000 clones, about 77% of them singletons. The sequenced material came from PBMCs. The gene calls are TRBV18 and TRBJ1-4; 7 nucleotides agree with TRBD1. The TCR sequence derives from a woman under 40 in good health and CMV-seropositive. For the CDR3, the DNA is TGTGCCAGCTCAAAGCCTACAGGGGTAATGGATGAAAAACTGTTTTTT. Translation: CASSKPTGVMDEKLFF. The full variable domain, in which reference TRBV18 and TRBJ1-4 provide the parts outside the CDR3, is NAGVMQNPRHLVRRRGQEARLRCSPMKGHSHVYWYRQLPEEGLKFMVYLQKENIIDESGMPKERFSAEFPKEGPSILRIQQVVRGDSAAYFCASSKPTGVMDEKLFFGSGTQLSVL.